This T cell receptor beta chain came from a study of blood T cell repertoires in COVID-19. During active infection, Seattle patients enrolled and were then monitored through disease. TCRdb keeps only in-frame clones here, not all; method: immunoSEQ multiplex PCR. This table holds fewer than 200,000 clones, approximately 87% found once. The CDR3 spans 18 residues. The ends lost 1 base at V and 6 bases at J; junction bases unmatched: 13. In germline, CDR1 is SGHRS, CDR2 YFSETQ. The source material was peripheral blood. This chain links TRBV5-1 with TRBJ1-4, with 9 bases that match TRBD1. The source of this sequence is a woman aged 70-85 years with COVID-19, enrolled during active disease. The CDR3 here is CASSLWGQGRGVDEKLFF. CDR3 nucleotide sequence: TGCGCCAGCAGCTTGTGGGGACAGGGAAGAGGAGTGGATGAAAAACTGTTTTTT. The full variable domain, completed using reference TRBV5-1 and TRBJ1-4, is KAGVTQTPRYLIKTRGQQVTLSCSPISGHRSVSWYQQTPGQGLQFLFEYFSETQRNKGNFPGRFSGRQFSNSRSEMNVSTLELGDSALYLCASSLWGQGRGVDEKLFFGSGTQLSVL.